This T cell receptor beta chain came from a study of blood T cell repertoires in COVID-19. Study as a whole: The analysed material was cDNA or gDNA that came from T cells, B-cell-depleted T cells, or PBMCs.

The assay was immunoSEQ multiplex PCR, and TCRdb's table has in-frame clones only and misses some. The sample yields roughly 68,000 clones, approximately 80% seen once. The sample was peripheral blood. The receptor was isolated from a man older than 75 with active COVID-19.

The CDR3 is CATSRERYNEQFF. The CDR3 DNA is TGTGCCACCAGCAGAGAGCGTTACAATGAGCAGTTCTTC. V is TRBV15 and J is TRBJ2-1; the D is unclear. From germline, CDR1 is LNHNV and CDR2 YYDKDF (reference sequence). The germline V and J ends were trimmed by 0 bases and 4 bases, with 4 bases remaining between them. The CDR3 loop spans 13 amino acids.